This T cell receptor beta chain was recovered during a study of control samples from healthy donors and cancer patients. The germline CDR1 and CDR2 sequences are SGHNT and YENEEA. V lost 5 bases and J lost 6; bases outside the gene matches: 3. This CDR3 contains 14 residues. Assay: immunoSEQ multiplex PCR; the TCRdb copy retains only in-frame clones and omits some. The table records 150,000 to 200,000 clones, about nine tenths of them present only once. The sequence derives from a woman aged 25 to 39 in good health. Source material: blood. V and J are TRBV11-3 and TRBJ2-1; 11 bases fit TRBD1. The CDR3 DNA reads TGTGCCAGCAGCAAGGGGACAGGGGGCAATGAGCAGTTCTTC. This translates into CASSKGTGGNEQFF.